The next 20 T cell receptor beta chains were all read from a single sample in a study of T-cell memory formation after mild COVID-19. TCRdb used MiXCR to reprocess the 5' RACE reads, holding one entry per CDR3 protein. The sample records about 430,000 distinct CDR3 sequences, roughly a quarter being singletons. Sequenced sample: PBMCs or a T cell subset sorted from them (not recorded which). The origin of the receptors is an adult woman who had mild COVID-19 (a few samples of this study predate the infection). Cell type and time point are not known.

The chain links TRBV20-1 to TRBJ1-6, with TRBD1 matching over 8 bases. This CDR3 spans 14 amino acids. Germline lookup yields CDR1 DFQATT and CDR2 SNEGSKA (reference sequence). V lost 5 bases to trimming and J lost 9 bases; unmatched junction nucleotides: 9. This CDR3 is CSAYQGAGGSPLHF. The CDR3 nucleotides are TGCAGTGCTTATCAGGGGGCTGGGGGTTCACCCCTCCACTTT.

This clonotype turned up a few times. The chain joins TRBV7-2 to TRBJ2-7; D possibly corresponds to TRBD2 (5 bases). Per germline, CDR1 SGHTA and CDR2 FQGNSA. This CDR3 is built from 13 residues. V lost 5 bases, J lost 2 bases, and 10 bases lay in between. The chain's CDR3 is CASSLGVAYEQYF. DNA of the CDR3: TGTGCCAGCAGCCTGGGAGTCGCCTACGAGCAGTACTTC.

This clonotype was found a few times. V is TRBV12-3 or TRBV12-4 and J is TRBJ1-5; a weak D match, TRBD1 (6 bases). This CDR3 contains 14 residues. Trimming took 3 bases from V and 4 from J, leaving 10 bases between them. The CDR3 region is CASSFDRKNQPQHF. In DNA form, the CDR3 reads TGTGCCAGCAGTTTTGACAGGAAAAATCAGCCCCAGCATTTT.

This sequence joins TRBV20-1 and TRBJ2-7; D is unresolved. V lost 0 bases and J 4 bases, leaving 13 bases between the germline ends. Germline assignment: CDR1 DFQATT and CDR2 SNEGSKA (reference sequence). This CDR3 contains 14 residues. The CDR3 DNA sequence: TGCAGTGCTAGAGAAAGGGAAAGTCGGTACGAGCAGTACTTC. Translated, it gives CSARERESRYEQYF.

This clonotype was counted a few times. The V and J genes are TRBV20-1 and TRBJ2-5; 8 nucleotides agree with TRBD2. The germline CDR1 and CDR2 sequences are DFQATT and SNEGSKA (reference sequence). CDR3 length: 15 amino acids. V shed 2 bases and J 1 base; nucleotides not matched to a gene: 6. The CDR3 nucleotides read TGCAGTGCTAGACAGAGCGGGAGCCCCCAAGAGACCCAGTACTTC. Protein product: CSARQSGSPQETQYF.

The V call is TRBV2, the J call TRBJ2-7; tentatively, D is TRBD2 (6 bases). V lost 7 bases and J 4 bases, leaving 11 bases between the germline ends. In germline, CDR1 is SNHLY, CDR2 FYNNEI. The CDR3 is made up of 12 amino acids. CDR3 protein: CASTLGRYEQYF. CDR3 DNA sequence: TGTGCCAGCACCCTCGGGAGATACGAGCAGTACTTC.

This clonotype has at least ten counts. This rearrangement joins TRBV11-2 to TRBJ1-6; D call uncertain. The V gene lost 1 base and the J gene lost 10 bases, with 14 bases spanning the gap. This CDR3 contains 15 residues. Per the germline V gene, CDR1 is SGHAT and CDR2 is FQNNGV. CDR3 in amino acids: CASSLGGPARSPLHF. CDR3 DNA sequence: TGTGCCAGCAGCTTAGGTGGCCCCGCTAGGTCACCCCTCCACTTT.

This chain links TRBV20-1 with TRBJ1-5, with 8 nucleotides matching TRBD1. J lost 0 bases, V lost 0 bases, and 10 bases had no gene match. Germline lookup yields CDR1 DFQATT and CDR2 SNEGSKA (reference sequence). CDR3 length: 18 residues. Written as DNA, the CDR3 is TGCAGTGCTAGAGACCTTCTCGGGACAGGAAATAGCAATCAGCCCCAGCATTTT. The encoded protein is CSARDLLGTGNSNQPQHF.

The chain is built from TRBV6-2 or TRBV6-3 and TRBJ2-7, with D perhaps being TRBD1 or TRBD2 (5 bases each). CDR1 is MNHEY, CDR2 SVGEGT, per germline. This CDR3 spans 15 amino acids. V was cut by 6 bases and J by 4 bases, with 19 bases left in between. CDR3 nucleotides: TGTGCCAGCAGCGCTCAGTGGTCGGGACGATACGAGCAGTACTTC. Translation gives CASSAQWSGRYEQYF.

This rearrangement joins TRBV5-1 to TRBJ2-1, with D possibly being TRBD2 (5 bases). The CDR3 spans 16 residues. CDR1 is SGHRS, CDR2 YFSETQ, per germline. V gave up 1 base and J gave up 2 bases, with 13 bases separating them. CDR3 bases: TGCGCCAGCAGCTTGTTAGGTCGGGGAACCTACAATGAGCAGTTCTTC. It is translated as CASSLLGRGTYNEQFF.

J is TRBJ2-7 and V is TRBV7-9; 7 positions agree with TRBD1. The CDR3 extends over 16 amino acids. The junction had 11 bases not matched to a gene; V was cut back by 4 bases and J by 2 bases. Germline CDR1 and CDR2: SEHNR and FQNEAQ (reference sequence). The CDR3 protein is CASSSAQGKGAYEQYF. For the CDR3, the DNA is TGTGCCAGCAGCTCGGCACAGGGGAAAGGGGCCTACGAGCAGTACTTC.

The genes are TRBV12-3 or TRBV12-4 and TRBJ1-1; D is perhaps TRBD1 (6 bases). The length of the CDR3 is 14 residues. Trimming shortened V by 5 bases and J by 1 base, and 11 bases separated the two germline ends. CDR3 residues: CASSKTGPNTEAFF. The CDR3 DNA sequence: TGTGCCAGCAGTAAAACAGGGCCGAACACTGAAGCTTTCTTT.

The chain is built from TRBV24-1 and TRBJ2-1; unclear D gene. This CDR3 has 12 amino acids. Looked up from germline, CDR1 is KGHDR and CDR2 is SFDVKD. Trimming removed 4 bases from V and 4 bases from J, with 4 bases in between. Written as DNA, the CDR3 is TGTGCCACCAGTGACAGTTACAATGAGCAGTTCTTC. This codes for CATSDSYNEQFF.

At least ten counts were recorded for this clonotype. The chain employs TRBV11-3 and TRBJ2-7; D might be TRBD1 (7 bases). Trimming took off 5 bases at V and 4 bases at J, with 18 bases between the two ends. CDR1 is SGHNT and CDR2 is YENEEA in the germline V gene. The CDR3 consists of 15 residues. In DNA form, the CDR3 reads TGTGCCAGCAGCCCCCAGGGGGGTATGTCTTACGAGCAGTACTTC. Protein sequence: CASSPQGGMSYEQYF.

This clonotype has a handful of counts. This chain uses TRBV5-1 with TRBJ2-7; 7 nucleotides line up with TRBD2. Trimming cost V 4 bases and J 0 bases; bases outside gene matches: 7. Germline V CDR1 and CDR2: SGHRS, YFSETQ. The CDR3 is 15 amino acids. CDR3 nucleotides: TGCGCCAGCAGCCCGGCTAGCGGAGCCTCCTACGAGCAGTACTTC. It translates to CASSPASGASYEQYF. Complete variable domain (other parts from reference TRBV5-1 and TRBJ2-7): KAGVTQTPRYLIKTRGQQVTLSCSPISGHRSVSWYQQTPGQGLQFLFEYFSETQRNKGNFPGRFSGRQFSNSRSEMNVSTLELGDSALYLCASSPASGASYEQYFGPGTRLTVT.

Only a few counts were recorded for this clonotype. The rearrangement links TRBV29-1 to TRBJ2-7; 11 nucleotides match TRBD2. The CDR3 sequence is 14 residues long. Germline V CDR1 and CDR2: SQVTM, ANQGSEA. V shed 3 bases, J shed 3 bases, and the junction held 4 bases outside the gene matches. This chain's CDR3 is CSVENTSGSYEQYF. CDR3 coding DNA: TGCAGCGTTGAGAATACTAGCGGGAGCTACGAGCAGTACTTC.

This clonotype was seen at least ten times. This chain joins TRBV29-1 and TRBJ2-3; TRBD2 aligns across 9 bases. The germline V gene encodes CDR1 SQVTM and CDR2 ANQGSEA. Trimming took 7 bases from V and 9 from J; bases not matched to a gene: 11. The CDR3 consists of 13 residues. CDR3 protein: CSALAGDGVTQYF. The CDR3 DNA follows: TGCAGCGCCTTAGCGGGAGACGGGGTGACGCAGTATTTT.

This clonotype came up once. V gene TRBV5-1 combines with J gene TRBJ2-3, with 8 bases identical to TRBD2. Germline lookup yields CDR1 SGHRS and CDR2 YFSETQ. Germline trimming cut 0 bases from V and 8 bases from J; bases unmatched to any gene: 5. The CDR3 length is 14 residues. The DNA for the CDR3 is TGCGCCAGCAGCTTGGAACCGGGAGGGAGTACGCAGTATTTT. Amino acid sequence: CASSLEPGGSTQYF.

This clonotype was counted a few times. The genes are TRBV2 and TRBJ2-2, with D perhaps TRBD2 (5 bases). Between the trimmed V and J ends, which lost 7 bases and 4 bases, there was a span of 13 bases. Germline CDR1 and CDR2: SNHLY and FYNNEI. The CDR3 is 14 amino acids. The CDR3 DNA reads as TGTGCCAGCACCCCGTCGGGGATCACCGGGGAGCTGTTTTTT. Protein sequence: CASTPSGITGELFF.

This clonotype was detected only a few times. The chain carries TRBV9 and TRBJ2-3; 8 nucleotides agree with TRBD2. From germline, CDR1 is SGDLS and CDR2 YYNGEE. V gave up 0 bases and J gave up 1 base; unmatched junction bases: 4. This CDR3 has 16 residues. For the CDR3, the DNA is TGTGCCAGCAGCGTAGAGGCGGGAGGAGGCACAGATACGCAGTATTTT. Amino acids: CASSVEAGGGTDTQYF. Looking up the rest from reference TRBV9 and TRBJ2-3 gives the full variable domain: DSGVTQTPKHLITATGQRVTLRCSPRSGDLSVYWYQQSLDQGLQFLIQYYNGEERAKGNILERFSAQQFPDLHSELNLSSLELGDSALYFCASSVEAGGGTDTQYFGPGTRLTVL.